Reported below is one TCR beta chain. The antigen remains unidentified. Germline V gene data show CDR1 as LGHNT and CDR2 as FRNRAP. V gave up 5 bases and J gave up 0 bases; unmatched junction bases: 1. The CDR3 length is 15 residues. This entry is derived from a study of post-analysis software for immune sequencing data. Study outcomes and limitations: There were about 5 TRBV segments more frequent in patients than controls, and TRBV5-6, TRBV5-1 and TRBV20-1 were among them. Analysis by F measure revealed that same-batch samples clustered strongly together. Significantly decreased normalized Chao1 diversity was recorded for multiple sclerosis patients relative to controls.

Researchers reported that TCR beta cDNA libraries carried unique molecular identifiers. Once roughly 0.9 to 11 million T cells were used, some 500,000 cDNA molecules resulted. Each CDR3 protein gets one entry after TCRdb re-called the PCR reads with MiXCR. The sample has about 810,000 distinct CDR3 sequences; roughly 50% are singletons. V gene TRBV12-5 combines with J gene TRBJ2-2; 9 nucleotides align to TRBD2. The source is a girl aged 10-17 years with multiple sclerosis. Sequencing input: blood. The CDR3 nucleotides read TGTGCTAGTGGTCTAGCGGGGTCGAACACCGGGGAGCTGTTTTTT. Amino acids: CASGLAGSNTGELFF.